These 14 T cell receptor beta chains share one sample of origin, sequenced in a study of patients and donors after allogeneic stem cell transplantation. MiXCR, applied by TCRdb to the RT-PCR reads, yields one record per CDR3 protein. The sample carries roughly 250,000 distinct CDR3 sequences, roughly 14% recorded once. The sequenced material came from blood, either unsorted or a sorted T cell fraction (not recorded which). The receptors here all came from a human donor who was either an allogeneic HSCT recipient or a stem cell or donor lymphocyte infusion donor (not recorded which). It is not recorded whose cells these are; they may come from a transplant donor.

V gene TRBV7-9 combines with J gene TRBJ2-7; no definite D call. The CDR3 runs 15 residues. The germline V gene has CDR1 SEHNR and CDR2 FQNEAQ (reference sequence). With 5 bases removed from V and 7 bases from J, the gap between germline ends came to 21 bases. The CDR3 DNA sequence: TGTGCCAGCAGCGCTTTATCCGGGCCCGGATGGGAGCAGTACTTC. Protein product: CASSALSGPGWEQYF.

This clonotype was recorded a few times. The chain carries TRBV6-1 and TRBJ2-7; D is undetermined. Between the trimmed V and J ends, which lost 7 bases and 4 bases, there was a span of 8 bases. Germline CDR1 MNHNS, CDR2 SASEGT. The CDR3 is made up of 11 amino acids. CDR3: CASIQVYEQYF. The CDR3 DNA is TGTGCCAGCATACAAGTTTACGAGCAGTACTTC.

This clonotype was observed a handful of times. The chain links TRBV10-3 to TRBJ1-4; 10 bases fit TRBD1. The ends lost 4 bases at V and 6 bases at J; junction bases unmatched: 2. Germline CDR1 ENHRY, CDR2 SYGVKD. This CDR3 has 14 amino acids. CDR3 sequence reads: CAISGTGGDEKLFF. In DNA form, the CDR3 reads TGTGCCATCAGTGGGACAGGGGGGGATGAAAAACTGTTTTTT.

This clonotype showed up many times. This chain connects TRBV6-4 to TRBJ2-5; D gene unclear. Per germline, CDR1 MRHNA and CDR2 SNTAGT. The CDR3 totals 8 residues. This CDR3 reads CGNETQYF. As DNA, the CDR3 is TGTGGAAACGAGACCCAGTACTTC.

This clonotype was counted a few times. Here the CDR3 DNA reads TGCAGTGTTCAGGGGGGGGGGTACAATGAGCAGTTCTTC. Encoded protein: CSVQGGGYNEQFF. The chain couples TRBV20-1 to TRBJ2-1, with D possibly being TRBD1 or TRBD2 (7 bases each). The germline V gene has CDR1 DFQATT and CDR2 SNEGSKA (reference sequence). The CDR3 runs to 13 residues. V lost 7 bases and J lost 4, with 14 bases in between.

This rearrangement joins TRBV5-1 to TRBJ2-7; D gene ambiguous. CDR1 is SGHRS and CDR2 is YFSETQ in the germline V gene. The CDR3 is 16 residues long. Trimming cost V 0 bases and J 1 base, with 14 bases left between them. This CDR3 is CASSLEAPGRSYEQYF. For the CDR3, the DNA is TGCGCCAGCAGCTTGGAGGCTCCCGGCCGGTCCTACGAGCAGTACTTC.

In its sample, this clonotype was seen many times. CDR3 coding DNA: TGCAGTGCCCTGTGGAGACGTGCAGAGACCCAGTACTTC. Amino acid sequence: CSALWRRAETQYF. The gene calls are TRBV20-1 and TRBJ2-5; D gene unclear. The germline CDR1 and CDR2 sequences are DFQATT and SNEGSKA (reference sequence). This CDR3 contains 13 residues. Trimming cost V 6 bases and J 4 bases, with 15 bases left between them.

This clonotype was detected only a few times. The chain joins TRBV12-3 or TRBV12-4 to TRBJ1-6, with D unclear. V gave up 6 bases and J gave up 8 bases, with 14 bases separating them. The CDR3 sequence is 14 residues long. CDR3 amino acids: CASSPDGVDSPLHF. The CDR3 DNA follows: TGTGCCAGCAGCCCGGACGGGGTTGATTCACCCCTCCACTTT.

The chain has TRBV20-1 and TRBJ2-1, with TRBD2 matching 10 bases. Germline loops: CDR1 DFQATT, CDR2 SNEGSKA (reference sequence). The trim removed 5 bases at V and 5 bases at J, leaving 6 bases unmatched. CDR3 length equals 14 residues. CDR3: CSAPTSGDHNEQFF. As DNA, the CDR3 is TGCAGTGCTCCCACTAGCGGGGACCACAATGAGCAGTTCTTC.

In its sample, this clonotype was seen a few times. The gene calls are TRBV10-3 and TRBJ2-7; 8 positions agree with TRBD1. Germline V gives CDR1 ENHRY, CDR2 SYGVKD. Trimming cost V 9 bases and J 2 bases; bases outside gene matches: 6. The CDR3 loop spans 13 amino acids. The CDR3 DNA reads as TGTGCCATGAGCCGGGACAGGCCCTACGAGCAGTACTTC. Translated: CAMSRDRPYEQYF.

Only a few counts were recorded for this clonotype. The chain uses TRBV20-1 and TRBJ2-4; D is unclear. This CDR3 contains 13 residues. Trimming removed 5 bases from V and 1 base from J, with 9 bases in between. CDR1 DFQATT and CDR2 SNEGSKA come from the germline V gene (reference sequence). This CDR3 is CSAGEHAKNIQYF. For the CDR3, the DNA is TGCAGTGCTGGGGAACACGCCAAAAACATTCAGTACTTC.

The gene calls are TRBV20-1 and TRBJ1-2; no firm D call. CDR1 DFQATT and CDR2 SNEGSKA come from the germline V gene (reference sequence). V was clipped by 2 bases and J by 4 bases, with 14 bases between them. The CDR3 sequence is 14 residues long. CDR3 DNA: TGCAGTGCTAGATTCCCTGACCAATCCTATGGCTACACCTTC. It yields the protein CSARFPDQSYGYTF.

This clonotype was seen at least ten times. The chain combines TRBV20-1 with TRBJ2-3; the match to TRBD2 covers 10 bases. The junction had 5 bases not matched to a gene; V was cut back by 2 bases and J by 6 bases. Germline CDR1 DFQATT, CDR2 SNEGSKA (reference sequence). The CDR3 extends over 14 amino acids. The CDR3 here is CSARKLAGEDTQYF. As DNA, the CDR3 is TGCAGTGCTAGAAAGCTAGCGGGAGAGGATACGCAGTATTTT.

The sample holds a few counts of this clonotype. The rearrangement joins TRBV7-8 to TRBJ2-7; TRBD1 aligns across 7 bases. This CDR3 is 14 amino acids long. The V segment lost 1 base and the J segment 2 bases; nucleotides outside the gene matches: 2. The germline V gene encodes CDR1 SGHVS and CDR2 FQNEAQ. CDR3 loop: CASSLGTGAYEQYF. CDR3 nucleotide sequence: TGTGCCAGCAGCTTAGGGACAGGTGCCTACGAGCAGTACTTC.